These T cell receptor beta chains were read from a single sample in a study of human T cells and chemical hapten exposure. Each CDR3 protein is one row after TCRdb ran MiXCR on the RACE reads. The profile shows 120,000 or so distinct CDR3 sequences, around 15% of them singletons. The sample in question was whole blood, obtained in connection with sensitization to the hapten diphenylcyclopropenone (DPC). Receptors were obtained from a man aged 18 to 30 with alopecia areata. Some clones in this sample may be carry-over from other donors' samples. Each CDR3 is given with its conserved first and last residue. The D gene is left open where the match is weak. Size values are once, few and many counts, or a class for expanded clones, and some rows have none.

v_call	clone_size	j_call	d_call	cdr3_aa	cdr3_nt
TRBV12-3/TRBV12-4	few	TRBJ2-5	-	CASSWASKETQYF	TGTGCCAGCAGTTGGGCATCTAAAGAGACCCAGTACTTC
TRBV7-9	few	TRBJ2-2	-	CASILGEEVTGELFF	-
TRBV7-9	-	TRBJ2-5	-	CASSLRLASTQETQYF	TGTGCCAGCAGCTTACGGCTAGCTTCAACTCAAGAGACCCAGTACTTC
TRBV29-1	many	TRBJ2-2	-	CSAQTGPNTGELFF	TGCAGCGCCCAAACCGGCCCGAACACCGGGGAGCTGTTTTTT
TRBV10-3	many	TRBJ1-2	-	CAISESISGHYGYTF	TGTGCCATCAGTGAGTCGATATCAGGTCACTATGGCTACACCTTC
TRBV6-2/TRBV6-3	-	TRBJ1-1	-	CATREANTEAFF	TGTGCAACGAGAGAGGCAAACACTGAAGCTTTCTTT
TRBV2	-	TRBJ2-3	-	CASKGGGADTQYF	TGTGCCAGCAAGGGGGGTGGAGCAGATACGCAGTATTTT
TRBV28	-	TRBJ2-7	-	CASSLSKTYEQYF	TGTGCCAGCAGTTTATCTAAGACCTACGAGCAGTACTTC
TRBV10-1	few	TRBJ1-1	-	CASSESEGNTEAFF	TGCGCCAGCAGTGAGTCGGAAGGTAACACTGAAGCTTTCTTT
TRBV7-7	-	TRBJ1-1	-	CASSLSEGTEAFF	TGTGCCAGCAGCTTAAGCGAGGGGACTGAAGCTTTCTTT
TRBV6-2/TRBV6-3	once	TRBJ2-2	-	CTSSTGTLNTGELFF	TGTACCAGCAGTACAGGGACCCTGAACACCGGGGAGCTGTTTTTT
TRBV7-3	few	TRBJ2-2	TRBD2	CASSLSAGDTGELFF	TGTGCCAGCAGCCTATCAGCGGGGGACACCGGGGAGCTGTTTTTT
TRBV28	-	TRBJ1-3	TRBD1	CASSGVDRGTGNTIYF	TGTGCCAGCAGTGGGGTGGACAGGGGAACTGGAAACACCATATATTTT
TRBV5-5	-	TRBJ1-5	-	CASSSQDNQPQHF	TGTGCCAGCAGCTCCCAGGACAATCAGCCCCAGCATTTT
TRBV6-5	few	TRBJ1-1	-	CASSYDFWRGVNTEAFF	TGTGCCAGCAGTTACGACTTTTGGCGAGGGGTAAACACTGAAGCTTTCTTT
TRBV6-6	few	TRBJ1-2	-	CASSSAEYGYTF	TGTGCCAGCAGTTCCGCCGAATATGGCTACACCTTC
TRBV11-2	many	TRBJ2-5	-	CASSFGRETQYF	TGTGCCAGCAGCTTCGGCCGAGAGACCCAGTACTTC
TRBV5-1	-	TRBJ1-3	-	CASSLEIGQVSGNTIYF	TGCGCCAGCAGCTTGGAAATCGGCCAAGTCTCTGGAAACACCATATATTTT
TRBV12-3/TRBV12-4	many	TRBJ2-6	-	CASSLGLLTWANVLTF	TGTGCCAGCAGCCTGGGGTTGTTGACCTGGGCCAACGTCCTGACTTTC
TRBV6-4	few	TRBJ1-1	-	CASSDSPGTRAFF	TGTGCCAGCAGTGACTCACCGGGCACTAGGGCTTTCTTT